This is a list of T cell receptor beta chains from one sample in a study of blood T cell repertoires in COVID-19. Using immunoSEQ multiplex PCR, the repertoire was profiled, and TCRdb retains in-frame clones only, with some absent. The sample includes over 15,000 clones, roughly 87% of them seen just once. Sequenced sample: peripheral blood. The receptors originated from a man in his sixties with active COVID-19. Both conserved end residues are part of each CDR3. The order of the fields is D gene, J gene, clone size, V gene, CDR3 DNA, CDR3 protein. The D gene is left open where the match is weak. A clone size is listed for some rows: how often the clone was seen (once, few, many), or a class if it is expanded.

TRBD1 | TRBJ1-1 | NA | TRBV30 | TGTGCCTGGAGTGTAGGACAGGGGACCACTGAAGCTTTCTTT | CAWSVGQGTTEAFF
NA | TRBJ1-2 | once | TRBV5-1 | TGCGCCAGCAGCTCCTCGGGACTGGAGGCTGGCTACACCTTC | CASSSSGLEAGYTF
NA | TRBJ1-1 | NA | TRBV9 | TGTGCCAGCAGCGTAGCCCAGAACACTGAAGCTTTCTTT | CASSVAQNTEAFF
NA | TRBJ2-1 | few | TRBV4-2 | TGTGCCAGCAGCCCTCAGGTTCGATATAATGAGCAGTTCTTC | CASSPQVRYNEQFF
TRBD1 | TRBJ1-1 | once | TRBV7-3 | TGTGCCAGCAGCACGACAGGGGGGCCCACTGAAGCTTTCTTT | CASSTTGGPTEAFF
NA | TRBJ1-3 | NA | TRBV5-4 | TGTGCCAGCAGCTTGGACAGCCCCGTCTCTGGAAACACCATATATTTT | CASSLDSPVSGNTIYF
NA | TRBJ2-7 | NA | TRBV5-1 | TGCGCCAGCAGCTCCTATGGGACTTCCTACGAGCAGTACTTC | CASSSYGTSYEQYF
TRBD1 | TRBJ1-2 | NA | TRBV30 | TGTGCCTGGACTCTGACAGGGAGCTATGGCTACACCTTC | CAWTLTGSYGYTF
NA | TRBJ2-7 | NA | TRBV19 | TGTGCCAGTAAGACGGCTGGGGGCCCCTACGAGCAGTACTTC | CASKTAGGPYEQYF
TRBD1 | TRBJ2-7 | NA | TRBV10-3 | TGTGCCATCAGCCCTACAGGGGGCGGCGAGCAGTACTTC | CAISPTGGGEQYF
TRBD2 | TRBJ2-5 | NA | TRBV9 | TGTGCCAGCAGCGTAGCGGGGGGGCCAGAGACCCAGTACTTC | CASSVAGGPETQYF
NA | TRBJ1-5 | NA | TRBV5-3 | TGTGCCAGAAGCTTGGCTTCCGAACAGGGACATCAGCCCCAGCATTTT | CARSLASEQGHQPQHF
NA | TRBJ2-2 | NA | TRBV21-1 | TGTGCCAGCAGCATACCGGGACAGGGAGACACCGGGGAGCTGTTTTTT | CASSIPGQGDTGELFF
TRBD1 | TRBJ2-3 | NA | TRBV5-1 | TGCGCCAGCAGCTTATCTTTTCGGACAGGGGGCCTAACAGATACGCAGTATTTT | CASSLSFRTGGLTDTQYF
TRBD2 | TRBJ2-1 | NA | TRBV11-2 | TGTGCCAGCAGCTTAAGGATGCCCACTAGCGGGGGCTCCTACAATGAGCAGTTCTTC | CASSLRMPTSGGSYNEQFF
NA | TRBJ1-5 | NA | TRBV19 | TGTGCCAGTAGTTTCAGTTATAGCAATCAGCCCCAGCATTTT | CASSFSYSNQPQHF
TRBD2 | TRBJ2-5 | NA | TRBV19 | TGTGCCAGTAGTAAGGGACTAGCGGGGGGTGGAGAGACCCAGTACTTC | CASSKGLAGGGETQYF
TRBD2 | TRBJ2-7 | NA | TRBV5-1 | TGCGCCAGCAGCCTCGGGACTAGTAACGCCGAGCAGTACTTC | CASSLGTSNAEQYF
TRBD1 | TRBJ2-7 | NA | TRBV27 | TGTGCCAGCAGTTTCCGCCCGACAGGGGACGAGCAGTACTTC | CASSFRPTGDEQYF
NA | TRBJ2-6 | NA | TRBV28 | TGTGCCAGCAGTTTGAGTACAGGCCCATCCTCTGGGGCCAACGTCCTGACTTTC | CASSLSTGPSSGANVLTF
NA | TRBJ1-5 | NA | TRBV19 | TGTGCCAGTAGTATGGGGCAGACTTATAGCAATCAGCCCCAGCATTTT | CASSMGQTYSNQPQHF
NA | TRBJ1-5 | NA | TRBV6-5 | TGTGCCAGCAGCCACTCCCTAGCCAATCAGCCCCAGCATTTT | CASSHSLANQPQHF
NA | TRBJ2-5 | NA | TRBV2 | TGTGCCAGCAGGGGGCAGGGGGGCCCTGGGACCCAGTACTTC | CASRGQGGPGTQYF
TRBD1 | TRBJ1-1 | NA | TRBV27 | TGTGCCAGCACGTATAAGGGGGACAGACCTATGAACACTGAAGCTTTCTTT | CASTYKGDRPMNTEAFF
TRBD1 | TRBJ2-7 | NA | TRBV5-4 | TGTGCCAGCAGCTTGGGGTCGGGACAGGGCAACGAGCAGTACTTC | CASSLGSGQGNEQYF
NA | TRBJ1-5 | NA | TRBV2 | TGTGCCAGCAGTTCAGACGGGTTCGGCCAGCCCCAGCATTTT | CASSSDGFGQPQHF
NA | TRBJ2-1 | NA | TRBV5-6 | TGTGCCAGCAGCTGGCTGACAGAAAGCAATGAGCAGTTCTTC | CASSWLTESNEQFF
NA | TRBJ1-5 | NA | TRBV6-5 | TGTGCCAGCAGAGGGACACGAAATCAGCCCCAGCATTTT | CASRGTRNQPQHF
NA | TRBJ2-2 | NA | TRBV7-9 | TGTGCCAGCAGCGGAGCGGAGATTCCGAACACCGGGGAGCTGTTTTTT | CASSGAEIPNTGELFF
TRBD1 | TRBJ1-2 | NA | TRBV10-3 | TGTGCCATCAGGGGGGACAGTGTCGATGGCTACACCTTC | CAIRGDSVDGYTF
TRBD2 | TRBJ2-3 | NA | TRBV13 | TGTGCCAGCAGCCTAGAGGGGCTAGCGGGTTCTAGCACAGATACGCAGTATTTT | CASSLEGLAGSSTDTQYF
TRBD2 | TRBJ2-4 | NA | TRBV3-1/TRBV3-2 | TGTGCCAGCAGCCAAGCTCGAGGGGCGGGAGTGATTCAGTACTTC | CASSQARGAGVIQYF
NA | TRBJ2-2 | NA | TRBV6-5 | TGTGCCAGCAGTTACGGGGGGTTGACGGGCGGGGAGCTGTTTTTT | CASSYGGLTGGELFF
TRBD1 | TRBJ1-2 | NA | TRBV4-2 | TGTGCCAGCAGCCAAGTTGCGACTACCGGGACAGCGAGCGATAGAAGGGCGCTCCTATATGGCTACACCTTC | CASSQVATTGTASDRRALLYGYTF
NA | TRBJ1-3 | NA | TRBV19 | TGTGCCAGTAGTGACAGTATGAACTCTGGAAACACCATATATTTT | CASSDSMNSGNTIYF
NA | TRBJ1-1 | medium-sized | TRBV6-6 | TGTGCCAGCAGTTACTCCCCGGACTACACTGAAGCTTTCTTT | CASSYSPDYTEAFF
NA | TRBJ1-3 | NA | TRBV9 | TGTGCCAGCAGCGCAAACCCCGGGGGTTACTCTGGAAACACCATATATTTT | CASSANPGGYSGNTIYF
TRBD2 | TRBJ2-1 | NA | TRBV7-9 | TGTGCCAGCACCCCCTGGGGAGGGGTTAATGAGCAGTTCTTC | CASTPWGGVNEQFF
NA | TRBJ2-7 | NA | TRBV5-1 | TGCGCCAGCAGCTTGGACAGTCCCTACGAGCAGTACTTC | CASSLDSPYEQYF
NA | TRBJ1-2 | NA | TRBV20-1 | TGCAGTGCTAGTCCCCCCTCAGTGACCCTCGGGGGCTACACCTTC | CSASPPSVTLGGYTF
TRBD2 | TRBJ2-5 | once | TRBV5-1 | TGCGCCAGCACCCCGGATCGACTAGCGGGGATAGAGACCCAGTACTTC | CASTPDRLAGIETQYF